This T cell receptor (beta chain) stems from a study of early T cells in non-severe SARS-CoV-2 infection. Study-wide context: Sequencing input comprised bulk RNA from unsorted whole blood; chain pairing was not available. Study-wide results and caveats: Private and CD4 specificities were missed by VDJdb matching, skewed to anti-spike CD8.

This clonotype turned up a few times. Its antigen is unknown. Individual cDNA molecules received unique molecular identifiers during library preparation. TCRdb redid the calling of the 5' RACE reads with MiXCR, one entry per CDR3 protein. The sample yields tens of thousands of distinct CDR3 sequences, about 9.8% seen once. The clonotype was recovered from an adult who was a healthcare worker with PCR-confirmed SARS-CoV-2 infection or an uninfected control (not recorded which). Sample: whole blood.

CDR3: CASRQRGLAGTNEQFF. The CDR3 bases are TGTGCCAGCCGACAGAGGGGACTAGCGGGAACTAATGAGCAGTTCTTC. This chain joins TRBV7-2 and TRBJ2-1; 13 nucleotides align to TRBD2. There are 16 residues in the CDR3. The germline V gene has CDR1 SGHTA and CDR2 FQGNSA. V shed 8 bases, J shed 7 bases, and the junction held 11 bases outside the gene matches.